The clone carrying this T cell receptor beta chain was found a few times. The antigen remains unidentified. Treatment here: oral pan-JAK inhibitor, 5-10 mg twice daily. Peripheral blood and lesional scalp punch biopsies were taken from alopecia areata patients. Following extraction, RNA underwent reverse transcription to cDNA, which served as the sequencing template. Assay used: immunoSEQ multiplex PCR; TCRdb lists only in-frame clones, some missing. The sample yields 100,000 to 150,000 clones, over 60% seen once. CDR3 size: 13 residues. From germline, CDR1 is SQVTM and CDR2 ANQGSEA. Unmatched junction bases numbered 2, after V lost 7 bases and J lost 3 bases. These data come from a study of CD8+ T cells in alopecia areata. Across the study: People stayed on tofacitinib for 6 to 18 months, then stopped the drug for 6 months. Points from the study as a whole: Lesional scalp, especially alopecia totalis/universalis, showed higher clonality than normal scalp. Under tofacitinib, fewer expanded CD8+ clones appeared among the top 100 scalp clones.

Sequencing used CD4+ T cells sorted from blood, obtained at week 4, from a patient treated with tofacitinib. V gene TRBV29-1 combines with J gene TRBJ2-2, with 10 bases matching TRBD2. The source of this sequence is a human donor with alopecia areata. The CDR3 DNA reads as TGCAGCGCCCTAGCGGGGGACACCGGGGAGCTGTTTTTT. Protein: CSALAGDTGELFF.